The 9 T cell receptor beta chains listed next were all sequenced from one sample in a study of lymphopenia after photon versus proton radiotherapy. Sequencing used immunoSEQ multiplex PCR; TCRdb keeps in-frame clones, though not all of them. The sample gives under 75,000 clones, about 90% of which show up once; over 2% is in the top ten. Sequences were derived from peripheral blood, sampled from a patient treated with photon-based radiotherapy. The receptors come from a woman aged 40-49 years with cholangiocarcinoma.

This chain links TRBV5-5 with TRBJ1-2, with D uncertain. Germline V gene data show CDR1 as SGHKS and CDR2 as YYEKEE (reference sequence). The V end lost 0 bases, the J end lost 1 base, and 10 bases lay between the germline ends. The CDR3 loop spans 15 amino acids. CDR3 sequence (DNA): TGTGCCAGCAGCTTGGTTGGCCGGCTTAACTATGGCTACACCTTC. This gives the protein CASSLVGRLNYGYTF.

The rearrangement links TRBV9 to TRBJ2-3, with 12 positions matching TRBD2. J gave up 4 bases and V 1 base, and 7 bases lay outside the gene matches. Germline V gene sequence: CDR1 SGDLS, CDR2 YYNGEE. The CDR3 totals 17 residues. The CDR3 loop is CASSVTSGGTKSDTQYF. CDR3 DNA: TGTGCCAGCAGCGTAACTAGCGGGGGGACAAAGTCAGATACGCAGTATTTT.

V usage is TRBV7-6 and J usage is TRBJ2-3; TRBD2 is a possible D gene (6 bases). Trimming took 1 base from V and 5 from J, leaving 22 bases between them. The germline V gene encodes CDR1 SGHVS and CDR2 FNYEAQ. CDR3 size: 18 residues. The CDR3 DNA sequence: TGTGCCAGCAGCTTAGGGGGACTTTATAGCGGCGCCGGAGATACGCAGTATTTT. It yields the protein CASSLGGLYSGAGDTQYF.

The V gene is TRBV28, the J gene TRBJ2-7; D is perhaps TRBD2 (6 bases). CDR3 length equals 16 residues. Per the germline V gene, CDR1 is MDHEN and CDR2 is SYDVKM. V dropped 3 bases and J dropped 1 base, with 16 bases sitting between them. Here the CDR3 reads CASSFPPRAGSYEQYF. CDR3 DNA sequence: TGTGCCAGCAGTTTCCCGCCGAGGGCGGGATCCTACGAGCAGTACTTC. Together with reference TRBV28 and TRBJ2-7, the CDR3 gives the full variable domain: DVKVTQSSRYLVKRTGEKVFLECVQDMDHENMFWYRQDPGLGLRLIYFSYDVKMKEKGDIPEGYSVSREKKERFSLILESASTNQTSMYLCASSFPPRAGSYEQYFGPGTRLTVT.

The rearrangement uses TRBV18 and TRBJ1-5; TRBD1 might be the D (5 bases). The CDR3 length is 15 residues. Germline V gene sequence: CDR1 KGHSH, CDR2 LQKENI. Trimming left V 0 bases short and J 2 bases short, with 8 bases between. CDR3 region: CASSPPRGGNQPQHF. The CDR3 nucleotides are TGTGCCAGCTCACCACCCAGAGGGGGCAATCAGCCCCAGCATTTT.

The rearrangement uses TRBV7-9 and TRBJ2-3, with TRBD2 matching 10 bases. The V gene's germline CDR1 is SEHNR and CDR2 FQNEAQ (reference sequence). The CDR3 extends over 13 amino acids. V shed 10 bases, J shed 1 base, and the junction held 2 bases outside the gene matches. The CDR3 sequence: CATGLAGTDTQYF. The CDR3 region has the DNA TGTGCCACCGGACTAGCGGGCACAGATACGCAGTATTTT.

In DNA form, the CDR3 reads TGTGCCAGCAGTTTATTAAAGCGCGGGGGTGGAAATTCACCCCTCCACTTT. Protein: CASSLLKRGGGNSPLHF. The chain carries TRBV27 and TRBJ1-6; TRBD1 might be the D (5 bases). Trimming stripped 1 base from V and 7 bases from J, with 17 bases between. The CDR3 is 17 amino acids. CDR1 and CDR2 (germline): MNHEY, SMNVEV (reference sequence).

This chain uses TRBV5-4 with TRBJ2-7; TRBD1 agrees at 8 bases. Germline CDR1 is SGHNT and CDR2 is YYREEE (reference sequence). This CDR3 spans 12 amino acids. V lost 4 bases to trimming and J lost 7 bases; unmatched junction nucleotides: 4. CDR3 coding DNA: TGTGCCAGCAGCCTGGGACAGGCTGAGCAGTACTTC. This gives the protein CASSLGQAEQYF.

V and J are TRBV30 and TRBJ1-1; D may be TRBD1 (5 bases). Germline V CDR1 and CDR2: GTSNPN, SVGIG (reference sequence). V was trimmed by 5 bases and J by 4 bases, leaving 14 bases between them. CDR3 size: 13 residues. The CDR3 region is CAWSGGVFTEAFF. The CDR3 DNA reads as TGTGCCTGGTCGGGGGGGGTTTTCACTGAAGCTTTCTTT.